This T cell receptor (beta chain) was obtained from a study of shared clonotypes between healthy human individuals. Overall study context: The cohort had two women and a few men, ages 18 to 49.

Notes on the study in general: Non-shared clonotypes had lower generation probabilities than clonotypes shared by all four sorted-subset donors.

The CDR3 spans 15 residues. V was trimmed by 5 bases and J by 2 bases, leaving 15 bases between them. Germline CDR1 is SGHRS and CDR2 is YFSETQ. Note on this clone: Its cognate antigen is unknown.

Here immunoSEQ multiplex PCR was the method, and the copy in TCRdb shows in-frame clones only, minus some. The profile covers nearly 1,000,000 clones, with less than 85% appearing a single time and over 1.3% taken by the ten largest. J is TRBJ2-3 and V is TRBV5-1, with D uncertain. The source is a man aged 18 to 29 in good health. Sequenced material: memory CD4+ T cells sorted from blood. Subset specified: CD45RA-negative fraction. CDR3: CASSRSGQYTDTQYF. The CDR3 DNA follows: TGCGCCAGCAGTAGGTCGGGCCAGTACACAGATACGCAGTATTTT.